These 25 T cell receptor beta chains were all obtained from the same sample, sequenced in a study of PD-1 blockade in classical Hodgkin lymphoma. Assay: immunoSEQ multiplex PCR; the TCRdb copy retains only in-frame clones and omits some. This table has about 41,000 clones, about 88% appearing once. Every patient had relapsed following autologous stem cell transplantation, and cohorts differed in brentuximab vedotin exposure. Sequences were derived from peripheral blood mononuclear cells (PBMCs), sampled before the second cycle of nivolumab. These TCRs come from a human donor with classical Hodgkin lymphoma.

The rearrangement uses TRBV18 and TRBJ2-2, with D uncertain. Between the trimmed V and J ends, which lost 4 bases and 6 bases, there was a span of 9 bases. CDR3 length: 13 amino acids. CDR1 is KGHSH, CDR2 LQKENI, per germline. This chain's CDR3 is CASSLDEPGELFF. In nucleotides, the CDR3 is TGTGCCAGCTCACTAGATGAGCCCGGGGAGCTGTTTTTT.

V and J are TRBV28 and TRBJ2-3, with 9 bases lining up with TRBD2. The ends lost 7 bases at V and 1 base at J; junction bases unmatched: 6. Germline CDR1 MDHEN, CDR2 SYDVKM. The CDR3 runs to 15 residues. CDR3 nucleotide sequence: TGTGCCAGCACCGCTAGCGGGGACGGCACAGATACGCAGTATTTT. This codes for CASTASGDGTDTQYF.

The rearrangement joins TRBV7-8 to TRBJ2-5, with TRBD1 identical over 10 bases. From germline, CDR1 is SGHVS and CDR2 FQNEAQ. J lost 5 bases, V lost 5 bases, and 5 bases had no gene match. This CDR3 region has 14 residues. DNA of the CDR3: TGTGCCAGCAGCATCGGACAGGGGGTGGAGACCCAGTACTTC. It is translated as CASSIGQGVETQYF.

The chain employs TRBV19 and TRBJ2-3; 9 bases line up with TRBD1. The germline CDR1 and CDR2 sequences are LNHDA and SQIVND (reference sequence). The CDR3 spans 16 residues. V gave up 6 bases and J gave up 0 bases; unmatched junction bases: 7. DNA for the CDR3: TGTGCCAGTAGAAAGGACAGGGGATTAAGCACAGATACGCAGTATTTT. Protein: CASRKDRGLSTDTQYF. Full variable domain (rest looked up from reference TRBV19 and TRBJ2-3): DGGITQSPKYLFRKEGQNVTLSCEQNLNHDAMYWYRQDPGQGLRLIYYSQIVNDFQKGDIAEGYSVSREKKESFPLTVTSAQKNPTAFYLCASRKDRGLSTDTQYFGPGTRLTVL.

This clone has just one count. The rearrangement joins TRBV4-1 to TRBJ2-7; D is ambiguous. The CDR3 has 15 amino acids. V gave up 1 base and J gave up 4 bases, with 14 bases separating them. The germline V gene has CDR1 MGHRA and CDR2 YSYEKL. In DNA, the CDR3 is TGCGCCAGCAGCCAAGCAGAAACCCTCACATACGAGCAGTACTTC. This sequence encodes CASSQAETLTYEQYF.

This clone was detected only a few times. The gene calls are TRBV27 and TRBJ1-2; D not resolved. Germline CDR1 and CDR2: MNHEY and SMNVEV (reference sequence). This CDR3 region has 14 residues. Trimming took 3 bases from V and 9 from J, leaving 17 bases between them. The CDR3 reads CASSFLQRQLSYTF. CDR3 coding DNA: TGTGCCAGCAGTTTCCTACAGAGGCAGCTGAGCTACACCTTC.

The V gene is TRBV2, the J gene TRBJ2-6, with 8 bases matching TRBD1. The CDR3 is made up of 18 amino acids. The J segment lost 0 bases and the V segment lost 5 bases, leaving 9 bases of the junction unmatched. Germline V gene data show CDR1 as SNHLY and CDR2 as FYNNEI. The CDR3 spells CASSTEGQAFSGANVLTF. CDR3 in DNA: TGTGCCAGCAGTACCGAGGGACAGGCCTTCTCTGGGGCCAACGTCCTGACTTTC.

The chain combines TRBV7-3 with TRBJ2-3; no firm D call. The CDR3 is 12 amino acids. V was shortened by 2 bases and J by 4 bases, with 4 bases between the two germline ends. Germline V gene lookup returns CDR1 SGHTA and CDR2 FQGTGA. The DNA for the CDR3 is TGTGCCAGCAGCTTATTCTCAGATACGCAGTATTTT. It codes for CASSLFSDTQYF.

This rearrangement joins TRBV7-3 to TRBJ1-5; 7 nucleotides match TRBD1. CDR3 length: 16 amino acids. V was pared by 6 bases and J by 0 bases, with 8 bases of the junction left unmatched. The germline V gene encodes CDR1 SGHTA and CDR2 FQGTGA. CDR3 DNA sequence: TGTGCCAGCAGTAGACCGACAGGGTATAGCAATCAGCCCCAGCATTTT. This translates into CASSRPTGYSNQPQHF.

The chain uses TRBV28 and TRBJ2-7; 9 bases match TRBD2. Per germline, CDR1 MDHEN and CDR2 SYDVKM. V trimming: 6 bases; J trimming: 5 bases; junction bases outside the gene matches: 8. The CDR3 is 14 residues long. CDR3 nucleotide sequence: TGTGCCAGCAGGTTTAGCGGGAGCTCGGACGAGCAGTACTTC. Encoded protein: CASRFSGSSDEQYF.

The V gene is TRBV7-2, the J gene TRBJ2-5, with D perhaps TRBD1 or TRBD2 (5 bases each). This CDR3 is 16 amino acids long. V lost 0 bases, J lost 2 bases, and 13 bases lay in between. Germline CDR1 is SGHTA and CDR2 is FQGNSA. In nucleotides, the CDR3 is TGTGCCAGCAGCTTAGCAGCAGGGCGAGGGCAAGAGACCCAGTACTTC. Its translation is CASSLAAGRGQETQYF.

The genes are TRBV29-1 and TRBJ2-1; D is ambiguous. The CDR3 contains 17 residues. V lost 4 bases and J lost 0, with 19 bases in between. Germline CDR1 SQVTM, CDR2 ANQGSEA. The CDR3: CSVVGMGSGSSYNEQFF. In DNA, the CDR3 is TGCAGCGTTGTAGGTATGGGGTCGGGTAGCTCCTACAATGAGCAGTTCTTC.

The DNA for the CDR3 is TGCGCCAGCAGCGCCTCGTCGACTACGCAGTATTTT. This translates into CASSASSTTQYF. This chain uses TRBV4-1 with TRBJ2-3; D unresolved. The germline gives CDR1 MGHRA, CDR2 YSYEKL. The CDR3 consists of 12 residues. Between the trimmed V and J ends, which lost 5 bases and 8 bases, there was a span of 11 bases.

The chain recombines TRBV9 with TRBJ2-7; D uncertain. Per the germline V gene, CDR1 is SGDLS and CDR2 is YYNGEE. The V end lost 2 bases, the J end lost 4 bases, and 13 bases lay between the germline ends. This CDR3 contains 14 residues. CDR3 residues: CASSVDGRTYEQYF. CDR3 bases: TGTGCCAGCAGCGTCGACGGCCGTACTTACGAGCAGTACTTC.

The sample holds a few counts of this clone. The CDR3 protein is CASSVDPRTNYGYTF. The CDR3 region has the DNA TGTGCCAGCAGCGTAGATCCCAGAACTAACTATGGCTACACCTTC. The rearrangement uses TRBV9 and TRBJ1-2, with D hard to call. Per germline, CDR1 SGDLS and CDR2 YYNGEE. The CDR3 totals 15 residues. The V and J ends lost 0 bases and 0 bases respectively, with 9 bases between them.

This clone is a singleton in its sample. This chain uses TRBV14 with TRBJ2-7, with TRBD2 matching 10 bases. Looked up from germline, CDR1 is SGHDN and CDR2 is FVKESK. This CDR3 is 16 amino acids long. The trim removed 1 base at V and 2 bases at J, leaving 5 bases unmatched. The CDR3 DNA follows: TGTGCCAGCAGCCAAGGCCCTAGCGGGGGAGCCTACGAGCAGTACTTC. This codes for CASSQGPSGGAYEQYF.

This clone has only a few counts. The gene calls are TRBV28 and TRBJ1-2; 10 positions match TRBD1. V shed 5 bases and J 7 bases; nucleotides not matched to a gene: 4. The CDR3 consists of 13 residues. CDR1 and CDR2 (germline): MDHEN, SYDVKM. The CDR3 spells CASSTGTGVGYTF. The CDR3 DNA follows: TGTGCCAGCAGTACCGGGACAGGGGTTGGCTACACCTTC.

The chain recombines TRBV7-9 with TRBJ2-2, with TRBD1 identical over 7 bases. Germline CDR1 is SEHNR and CDR2 is FQNEAQ (reference sequence). This CDR3 has 16 amino acids. Trimming cost V 1 base and J 1 base; bases outside gene matches: 3. For the CDR3, the DNA is TGTGCCAGCAGCTTAGGTAGGGACAGGAACACCGGGGAGCTGTTTTTT. It encodes CASSLGRDRNTGELFF.

The rearrangement joins TRBV27 to TRBJ2-5, with unresolved D. Germline V gene sequence: CDR1 MNHEY, CDR2 SMNVEV (reference sequence). The CDR3 is 14 residues long. V dropped 4 bases and J dropped 5 bases, with 14 bases sitting between them. CDR3 residues: CASSSPFQSETQYF. The CDR3 bases are TGTGCCAGCAGTTCCCCGTTTCAGTCGGAGACCCAGTACTTC.

V and J are TRBV10-2 and TRBJ2-1, with 7 bases lining up with TRBD1. Germline trimming cut 5 bases from V and 3 bases from J; bases unmatched to any gene: 7. The germline V gene encodes CDR1 WSHSY and CDR2 SAAADI. The CDR3 spans 15 residues. CDR3 amino acids: CASSPTGDIYNEQFF. The CDR3 DNA reads TGCGCCAGCAGTCCTACAGGGGACATCTACAATGAGCAGTTCTTC.

The chain uses TRBV27 and TRBJ2-1, with 12 bases fitting TRBD2. CDR3 size: 16 residues. Germline V lookup: CDR1 MNHEY, CDR2 SMNVEV (reference sequence). J lost 7 bases, V lost 5 bases, and 9 bases had no gene match. CDR3 bases: TGTGCCAGCAGTCCTCTAACTAGCGGGGGGTTAAATGAGCAGTTCTTC. Protein product: CASSPLTSGGLNEQFF.

The gene calls are TRBV28 and TRBJ1-6; D ambiguous. CDR3 size: 12 residues. The germline V gene has CDR1 MDHEN and CDR2 SYDVKM. The V end was cut by 1 base, the J end by 10 bases, with 5 bases between. Written as DNA, the CDR3 is TGTGCCAGCAGTTTATCGGAGTCACCCCTCCACTTT. It yields the protein CASSLSESPLHF.

This rearrangement joins TRBV27 to TRBJ2-1, with TRBD2 matching over 15 bases. This CDR3 spans 17 amino acids. Losses at the gene ends were 5 bases for V and 7 bases for J; bases not matched to a gene: 9. The germline gives CDR1 MNHEY, CDR2 SMNVEV (reference sequence). The CDR3 DNA reads as TGTGCCAGCAGTGGCCGGACTAGCGGGAGGGTGGGGAATGAGCAGTTCTTC. Translating it yields CASSGRTSGRVGNEQFF.

This clone was found a few times. The chain has TRBV28 and TRBJ2-7, with D possibly being TRBD1 or TRBD2 (5 bases each). Per germline, CDR1 MDHEN and CDR2 SYDVKM. The V and J ends lost 4 bases and 0 bases respectively, with 10 bases between them. The CDR3 covers 14 residues. The DNA of the CDR3 is TGTGCCAGCAGTTCATGGGGGAGCTCCTACGAGCAGTACTTC. It encodes CASSSWGSSYEQYF.

The chain has TRBV18 and TRBJ2-4, with 13 bases identical to TRBD2. The V gene's germline CDR1 is KGHSH and CDR2 LQKENI. The V gene end was trimmed by 6 bases and the J gene end by 0 bases; junction bases not matched to a gene: 11. The CDR3 loop spans 19 amino acids. The CDR3 nucleotides read TGTGCCAGCTCCCCCCATCGGACTAGCGGGGGACTAGCCAAAAACATTCAGTACTTC. Translated: CASSPHRTSGGLAKNIQYF.